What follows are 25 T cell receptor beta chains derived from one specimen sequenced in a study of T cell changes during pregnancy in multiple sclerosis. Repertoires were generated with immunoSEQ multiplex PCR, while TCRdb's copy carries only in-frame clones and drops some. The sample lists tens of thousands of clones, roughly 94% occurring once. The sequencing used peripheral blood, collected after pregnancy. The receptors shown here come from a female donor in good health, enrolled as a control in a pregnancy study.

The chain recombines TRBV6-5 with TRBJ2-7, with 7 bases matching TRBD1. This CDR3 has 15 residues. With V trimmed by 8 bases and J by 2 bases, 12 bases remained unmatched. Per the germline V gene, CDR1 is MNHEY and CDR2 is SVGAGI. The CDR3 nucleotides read TGTGCCAGCCGGCTGGACAGGACAAGCACCTACGAGCAGTACTTC. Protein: CASRLDRTSTYEQYF.

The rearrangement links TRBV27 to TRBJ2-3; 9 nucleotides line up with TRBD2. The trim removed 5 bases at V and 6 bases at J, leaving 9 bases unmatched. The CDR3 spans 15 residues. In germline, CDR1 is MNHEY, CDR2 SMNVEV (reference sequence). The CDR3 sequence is CASSPGGRALDTQYF. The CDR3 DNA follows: TGTGCCAGCAGTCCCGGCGGGAGGGCCTTGGATACGCAGTATTTT.

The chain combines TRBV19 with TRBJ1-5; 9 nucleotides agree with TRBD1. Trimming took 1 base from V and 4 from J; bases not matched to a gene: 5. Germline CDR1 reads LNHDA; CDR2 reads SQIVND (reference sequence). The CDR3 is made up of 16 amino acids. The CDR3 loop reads CASSIGSGTGNQPQHF. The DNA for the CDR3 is TGTGCCAGTAGTATAGGATCGGGGACAGGGAATCAGCCCCAGCATTTT.

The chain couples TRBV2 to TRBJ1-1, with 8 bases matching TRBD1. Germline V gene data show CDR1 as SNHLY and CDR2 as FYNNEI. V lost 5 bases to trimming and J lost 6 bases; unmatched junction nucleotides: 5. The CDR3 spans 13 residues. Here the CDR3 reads CASSPDRGSEAFF. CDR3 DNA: TGTGCCAGCAGTCCCGACAGGGGATCTGAAGCTTTCTTT.

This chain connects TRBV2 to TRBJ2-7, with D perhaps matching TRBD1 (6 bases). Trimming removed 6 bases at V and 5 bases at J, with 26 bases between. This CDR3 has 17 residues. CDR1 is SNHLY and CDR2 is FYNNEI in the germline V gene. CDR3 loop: CASRARGTSPPIDEQYF. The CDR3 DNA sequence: TGTGCCAGCAGGGCGAGGGGGACCTCCCCGCCGATTGACGAGCAGTACTTC. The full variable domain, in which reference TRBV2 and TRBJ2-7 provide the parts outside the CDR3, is EPEVTQTPSHQVTQMGQEVILRCVPISNHLYFYWYRQILGQKVEFLVSFYNNEISEKSEIFDDQFSVERPDGSNFTLKIRSTKLEDSAMYFCASRARGTSPPIDEQYFGPGTRLTVT.

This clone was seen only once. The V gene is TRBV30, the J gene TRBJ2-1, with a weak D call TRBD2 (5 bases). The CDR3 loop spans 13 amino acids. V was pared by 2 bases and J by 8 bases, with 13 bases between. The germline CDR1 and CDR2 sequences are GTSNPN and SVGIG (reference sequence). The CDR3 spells CAWSSIARHEQFF. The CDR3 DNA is TGTGCCTGGAGTTCGATAGCGAGGCATGAGCAGTTCTTC.

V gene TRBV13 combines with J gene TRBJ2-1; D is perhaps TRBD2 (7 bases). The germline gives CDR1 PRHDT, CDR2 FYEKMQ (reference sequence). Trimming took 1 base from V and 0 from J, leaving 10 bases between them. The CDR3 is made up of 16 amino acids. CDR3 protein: CASSLEGGNSYNEQFF. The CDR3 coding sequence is TGTGCCAGCAGCTTAGAGGGGGGGAACTCCTACAATGAGCAGTTCTTC. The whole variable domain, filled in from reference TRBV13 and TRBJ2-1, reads AAGVIQSPRHLIKEKRETATLKCYPIPRHDTVYWYQQGPGQDPQFLISFYEKMQSDKGSIPDRFSAQQFSDYHSELNMSSLELGDSALYFCASSLEGGNSYNEQFFGPGTRLTVL.

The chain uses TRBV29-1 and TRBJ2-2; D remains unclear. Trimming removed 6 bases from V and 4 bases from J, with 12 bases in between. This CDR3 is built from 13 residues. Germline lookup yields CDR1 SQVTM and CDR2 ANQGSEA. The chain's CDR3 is CSVIAGSTGELFF. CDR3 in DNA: TGCAGCGTAATAGCCGGGTCCACCGGGGAGCTGTTTTTT.

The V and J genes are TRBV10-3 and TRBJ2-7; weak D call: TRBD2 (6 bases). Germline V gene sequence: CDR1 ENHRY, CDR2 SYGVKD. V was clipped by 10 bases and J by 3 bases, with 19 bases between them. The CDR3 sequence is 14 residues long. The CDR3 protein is CANKGAVGGYEQYF. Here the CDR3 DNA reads TGTGCCAACAAAGGGGCAGTGGGAGGCTACGAGCAGTACTTC.

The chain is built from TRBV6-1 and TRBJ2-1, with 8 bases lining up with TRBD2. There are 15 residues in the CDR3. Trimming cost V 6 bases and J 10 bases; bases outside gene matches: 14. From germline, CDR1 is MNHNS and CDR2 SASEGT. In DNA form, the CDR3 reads TGTGCCAGCAGCGTCCCGGGACTAGTAGGCAAAGAGCAGTTCTTC. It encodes CASSVPGLVGKEQFF.

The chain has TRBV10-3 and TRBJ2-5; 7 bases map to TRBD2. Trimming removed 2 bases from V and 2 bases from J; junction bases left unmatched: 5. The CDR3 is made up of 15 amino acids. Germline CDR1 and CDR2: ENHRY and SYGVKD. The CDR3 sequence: CAISEDPSGQETQYF. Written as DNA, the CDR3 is TGTGCCATCAGTGAGGACCCTAGCGGACAAGAGACCCAGTACTTC.

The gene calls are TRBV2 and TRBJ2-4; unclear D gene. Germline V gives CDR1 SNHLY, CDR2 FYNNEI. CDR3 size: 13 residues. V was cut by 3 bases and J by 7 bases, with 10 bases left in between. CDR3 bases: TGTGCCAGCAGTGAGGAGTTTCGGAACATTCAGTACTTC. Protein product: CASSEEFRNIQYF.

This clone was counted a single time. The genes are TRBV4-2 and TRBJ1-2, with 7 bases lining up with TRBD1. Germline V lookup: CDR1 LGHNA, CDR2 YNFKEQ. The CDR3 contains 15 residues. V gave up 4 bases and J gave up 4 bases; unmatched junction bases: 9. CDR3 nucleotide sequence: TGTGCCAGCAGCCGGGGCGAAGGGGGCAGCTATGGCTACACCTTC. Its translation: CASSRGEGGSYGYTF.

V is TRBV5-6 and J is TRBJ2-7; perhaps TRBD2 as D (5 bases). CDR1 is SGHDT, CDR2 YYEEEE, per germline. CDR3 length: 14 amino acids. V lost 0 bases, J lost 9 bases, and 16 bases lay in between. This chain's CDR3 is CASSLERSLRVQYF. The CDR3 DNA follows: TGTGCCAGCAGCTTGGAGCGGTCCCTTAGGGTGCAGTACTTC.

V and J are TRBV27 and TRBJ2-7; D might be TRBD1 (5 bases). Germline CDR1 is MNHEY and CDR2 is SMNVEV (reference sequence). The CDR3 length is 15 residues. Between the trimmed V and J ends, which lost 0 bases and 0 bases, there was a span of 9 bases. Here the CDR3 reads CASSLSWTNSYEQYF. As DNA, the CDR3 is TGTGCCAGCAGTTTATCGTGGACAAACTCCTACGAGCAGTACTTC.

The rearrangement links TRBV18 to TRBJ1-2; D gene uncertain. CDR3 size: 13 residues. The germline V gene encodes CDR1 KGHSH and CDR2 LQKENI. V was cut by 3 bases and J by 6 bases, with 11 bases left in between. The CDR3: CASSPREEDGYTF. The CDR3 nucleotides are TGTGCCAGCTCACCGAGGGAAGAGGATGGCTACACCTTC.

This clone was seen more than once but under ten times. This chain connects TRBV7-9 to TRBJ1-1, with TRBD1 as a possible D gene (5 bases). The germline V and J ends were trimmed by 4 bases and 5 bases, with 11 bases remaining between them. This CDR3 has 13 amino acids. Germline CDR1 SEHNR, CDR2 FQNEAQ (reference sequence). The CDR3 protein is CASSSDQGTEAFF. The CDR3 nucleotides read TGTGCCAGCAGCTCAGATCAGGGAACTGAAGCTTTCTTT.

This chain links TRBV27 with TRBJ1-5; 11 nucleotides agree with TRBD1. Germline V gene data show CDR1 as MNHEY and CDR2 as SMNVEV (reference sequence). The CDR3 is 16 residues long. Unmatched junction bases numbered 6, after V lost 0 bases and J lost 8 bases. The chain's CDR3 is CASSLSMDRGLKPQHF. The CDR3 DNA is TGTGCCAGCAGTTTATCGATGGACAGGGGGCTTAAGCCCCAGCATTTT.

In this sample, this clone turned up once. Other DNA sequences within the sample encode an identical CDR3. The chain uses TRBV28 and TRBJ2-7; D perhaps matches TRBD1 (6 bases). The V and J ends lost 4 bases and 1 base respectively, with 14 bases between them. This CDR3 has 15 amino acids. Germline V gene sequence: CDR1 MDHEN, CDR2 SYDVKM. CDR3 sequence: CASSSPRGGSYEQYF. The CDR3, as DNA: TGTGCCAGCAGTTCCCCGCGAGGGGGATCCTACGAGCAGTACTTC.

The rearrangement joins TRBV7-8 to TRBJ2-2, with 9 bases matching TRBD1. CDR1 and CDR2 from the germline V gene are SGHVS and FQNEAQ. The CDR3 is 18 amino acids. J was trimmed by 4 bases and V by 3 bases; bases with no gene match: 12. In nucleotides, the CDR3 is TGTGCCAGCAGCTTTCGGAACAGGGGGCATCTTGGCACCGGGGAGCTGTTTTTT. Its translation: CASSFRNRGHLGTGELFF.

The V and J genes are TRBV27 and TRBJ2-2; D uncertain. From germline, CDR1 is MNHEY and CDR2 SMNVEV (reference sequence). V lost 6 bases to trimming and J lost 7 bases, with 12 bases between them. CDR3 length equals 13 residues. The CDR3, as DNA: TGTGCCAGCAGCAGAGCGTCGGGCGGGGAGCTGTTTTTT. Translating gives CASSRASGGELFF.

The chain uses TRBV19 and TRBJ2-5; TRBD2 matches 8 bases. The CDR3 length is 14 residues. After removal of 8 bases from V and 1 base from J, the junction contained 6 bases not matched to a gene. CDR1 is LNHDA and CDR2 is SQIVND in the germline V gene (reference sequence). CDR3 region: CASSLSGTQETQYF. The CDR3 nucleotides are TGTGCCAGTTCTCTTAGCGGGACCCAAGAGACCCAGTACTTC.

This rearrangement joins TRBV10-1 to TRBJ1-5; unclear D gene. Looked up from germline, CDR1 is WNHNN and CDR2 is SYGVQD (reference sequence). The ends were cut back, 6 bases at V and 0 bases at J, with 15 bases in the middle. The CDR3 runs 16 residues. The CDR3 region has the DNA TGCGCCAGCAGAGAGGAAGGGAGGGATAGCAATCAGCCCCAGCATTTT. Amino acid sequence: CASREEGRDSNQPQHF.

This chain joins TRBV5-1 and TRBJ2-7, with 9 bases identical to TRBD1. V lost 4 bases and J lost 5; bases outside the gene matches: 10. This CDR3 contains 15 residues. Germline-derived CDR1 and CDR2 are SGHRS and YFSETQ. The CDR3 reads CASSLPGTGLNEQYF. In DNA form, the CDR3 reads TGCGCCAGCAGCCTCCCCGGGACAGGGCTCAACGAGCAGTACTTC.

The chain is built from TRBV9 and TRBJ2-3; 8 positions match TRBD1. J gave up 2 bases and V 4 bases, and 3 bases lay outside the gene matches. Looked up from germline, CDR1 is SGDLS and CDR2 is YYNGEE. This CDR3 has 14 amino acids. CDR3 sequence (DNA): TGTGCCAGCAGCTTGACAGGGGACACAGATACGCAGTATTTT. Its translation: CASSLTGDTDTQYF.